The TCR beta chain under discussion was sequenced for a study of CD8 T cells in ankylosing spondylitis. Overall study results and limits: Blood of patients with ankylosing spondylitis appeared to be characterized by a TCR beta motif of several highly homologous variants. Disease-linked clones proved CD8+ and comparatively uncommon in peripheral blood.

Quantitative 5'-RACE with molecular barcodes generated TCR beta libraries. TCRdb used MiXCR to reprocess the 5' RACE reads, holding one entry per CDR3 protein. Here the sample spans about 500,000 distinct CDR3 sequences, 5.3% being singletons. Germline V gene data show CDR1 as MNHNS and CDR2 as SASEGT. This CDR3 has 15 amino acids. The V end lost 0 bases, the J end lost 3 bases, and 11 bases lay between the germline ends. This clonotype was detected a few times. Its antigen is currently unknown. This sequence joins TRBV6-1 and TRBJ1-2; D remains ambiguous. This receptor was obtained from a male donor with ankylosing spondylitis. Sequenced input: blood, either unsorted or a sorted T cell fraction (not recorded which). CDR3 residues: CASSEAPWQDYGYTF. The CDR3 nucleotides read TGTGCCAGCAGTGAAGCGCCGTGGCAGGACTATGGCTACACCTTC.